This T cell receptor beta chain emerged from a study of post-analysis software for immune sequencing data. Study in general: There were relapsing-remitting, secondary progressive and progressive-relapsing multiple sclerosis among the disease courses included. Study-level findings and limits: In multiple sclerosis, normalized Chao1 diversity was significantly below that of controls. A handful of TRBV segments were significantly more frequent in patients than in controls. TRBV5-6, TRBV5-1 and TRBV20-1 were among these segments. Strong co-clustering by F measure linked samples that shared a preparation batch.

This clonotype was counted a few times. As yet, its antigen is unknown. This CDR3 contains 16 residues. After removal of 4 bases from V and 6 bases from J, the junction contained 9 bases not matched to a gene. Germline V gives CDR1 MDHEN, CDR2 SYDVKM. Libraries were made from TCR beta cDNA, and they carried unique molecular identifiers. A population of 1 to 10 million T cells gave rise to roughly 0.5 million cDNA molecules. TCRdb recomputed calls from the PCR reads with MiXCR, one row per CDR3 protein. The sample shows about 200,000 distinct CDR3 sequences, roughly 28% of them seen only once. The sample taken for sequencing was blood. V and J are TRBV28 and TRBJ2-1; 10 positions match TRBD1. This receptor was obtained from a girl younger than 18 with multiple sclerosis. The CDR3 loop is CASSSPTGGNFNEQFF. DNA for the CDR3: TGTGCCAGCAGTTCCCCGACAGGGGGCAATTTCAATGAGCAGTTCTTC.